The 9 T cell receptor beta chains below come from one sample, sequenced in a study of shared clonotypes between healthy human individuals. The naive CD8 fraction comprised CD45RO-negative cells positively selected for CCR7 and excluded terminally differentiated effector memory CD45RA+ cells. TCRdb keeps only in-frame clones here, not all; method: immunoSEQ multiplex PCR. The top ten clones hold 0.9% to 1.5% of a sample with about 2 million clones, approximately 94% of them seen once. The sequencing sample was made of naive CD8+ T cells sorted from blood. The receptors come from a man younger than 35 in good health.

The chain uses TRBV5-6 and TRBJ2-1; D gene unclear. The CDR3 is 15 residues long. Germline assignment: CDR1 SGHDT and CDR2 YYEEEE. V dropped 0 bases and J dropped 1 base, with 8 bases sitting between them. The CDR3 DNA follows: TGTGCCAGCAGCTTGGTGAGGTGGTCCTACAATGAGCAGTTCTTC. Protein product: CASSLVRWSYNEQFF.

The CDR3, as DNA: TGTGCCAGCAGTTACTCCCCCCGACAGGATCCCTACGAGCAGTACTTC. This encodes CASSYSPRQDPYEQYF. This sequence joins TRBV6-5 and TRBJ2-7; TRBD1 might be the D (6 bases). The germline CDR1 and CDR2 sequences are MNHEY and SVGAGI. With 0 bases removed from V and 2 bases from J, the gap between germline ends came to 14 bases. The CDR3 length is 16 residues.

Remarks on this clone: This same CDR3 is encoded by further DNA sequences in the sample. The chain is built from TRBV11-2 and TRBJ2-5; no definite D call. There are 12 residues in the CDR3. Trimming removed 3 bases from V and 5 bases from J, with 7 bases in between. Germline V gene data show CDR1 as SGHAT and CDR2 as FQNNGV. CDR3 loop: CASSFTGETQYF. The CDR3 DNA follows: TGTGCCAGCAGCTTCACCGGCGAGACCCAGTACTTC.

The chain has TRBV5-6 and TRBJ1-1; 7 positions agree with TRBD1. With V trimmed by 4 bases and J by 0 bases, 6 bases remained unmatched. The CDR3 is 15 residues long. Germline V gene data show CDR1 as SGHDT and CDR2 as YYEEEE. The CDR3, as DNA: TGTGCCAGCAGCGGGACAGCGATTATGAACACTGAAGCTTTCTTT. This translates into CASSGTAIMNTEAFF. The entire variable domain, with the rest obtained from reference TRBV5-6 and TRBJ1-1, is as follows: DAGVTQSPTHLIKTRGQQVTLRCSPKSGHDTVSWYQQALGQGPQFIFQYYEEEERQRGNFPDRFSGHQFPNYSSELNVNALLLGDSALYLCASSGTAIMNTEAFFGQGTRLTVV.

The chain joins TRBV27 to TRBJ2-7; perhaps TRBD2 as D (7 bases). The CDR3 consists of 16 residues. Germline CDR1 and CDR2: MNHEY and SMNVEV (reference sequence). The ends were cut back, 7 bases at V and 2 bases at J, with 21 bases in the middle. CDR3 sequence (DNA): TGTGCCAGCAACCCAATAGGGGGGGTAGGGGCCTACGAGCAGTACTTC. Its protein is CASNPIGGVGAYEQYF.

DNA of the CDR3: TGTGCCAGCAGCGCAGGGGGCCTCGCCTACGAGCAGTACTTC. Amino acid sequence: CASSAGGLAYEQYF. V is TRBV9 and J is TRBJ2-7, with 8 bases identical to TRBD1. Germline-derived CDR1 and CDR2 are SGDLS and YYNGEE. Trimming removed 3 bases from V and 2 bases from J; junction bases left unmatched: 4. The CDR3 is 14 residues long.

CDR3 coding DNA: TGCGCCAGCAGGGTAGCGGGGGGAGTCACAGATACGCAGTATTTT. Translation gives CASRVAGGVTDTQYF. The chain links TRBV4-1 to TRBJ2-3; TRBD2 agrees at 10 bases. The CDR3 has 15 residues. CDR1 is MGHRA, CDR2 YSYEKL, per germline. Unmatched junction bases numbered 5, after V lost 6 bases and J lost 2 bases.

The V and J genes are TRBV5-6 and TRBJ1-6; D is unresolved. Germline V gives CDR1 SGHDT, CDR2 YYEEEE. The CDR3 has 15 residues. V dropped 1 base and J dropped 10 bases, with 15 bases sitting between them. CDR3 in DNA: TGTGCCAGCAGCTTGCGGGCCGCCGTTAGCTCACCCCTCCACTTT. This codes for CASSLRAAVSSPLHF.

The chain recombines TRBV6-5 with TRBJ2-7; D might be TRBD1 or TRBD2, each matching 5 bases. The germline V and J ends were trimmed by 4 bases and 0 bases, with 16 bases remaining between them. CDR3 size: 16 residues. Per the germline V gene, CDR1 is MNHEY and CDR2 is SVGAGI. The CDR3 nucleotides are TGTGCCAGCAGTTCCACTCCGGGACCCTACTCCTACGAGCAGTACTTC. Protein product: CASSSTPGPYSYEQYF.